The rows below give T cell receptor beta chains drawn from one sample of a study of T cells in localized non-small cell lung cancer. Clones were sequenced by immunoSEQ multiplex PCR, and TCRdb holds only the in-frame ones, with some missing. Counted here are approximately 26,000 clones, 75% to 90% occurring once; the ten biggest clones make up around 4.1%. Source: peripheral blood, taken before any cancer treatment. These receptors were obtained from a woman between 40 and 69 years old with stage I lung adenocarcinoma. CDR3s include the opening cysteine and the closing phenylalanine or tryptophan. Fields, in order: CDR3 length, J gene, clone size, V gene, D gene, CDR3 protein, CDR3 DNA. The D gene is left open where the match is weak. Expanded clones are given a class, and other clones once, few, many or no size at all.

15 TRBJ2-7 NA TRBV2 NA CASWTPREDSYEQYF TGTGCCAGCTGGACCCCGCGTGAGGATTCCTACGAGCAGTACTTC
13 TRBJ2-3 NA TRBV7-3 NA CASSLQVRDTQYF TGTGCCAGCAGCTTACAGGTTAGAGATACGCAGTATTTT
15 TRBJ1-2 NA TRBV30 TRBD1 CAWSFTGVRSYGYTF TGTGCCTGGAGTTTCACAGGGGTAAGAAGCTATGGCTACACCTTC
14 TRBJ2-1 few TRBV29-1 TRBD1 CSVVRQGALDEQFF TGCAGCGTTGTAAGACAGGGGGCACTGGATGAGCAGTTCTTC
13 TRBJ2-3 NA TRBV29-1 NA CSVEGQATDTQYF TGCAGCGTTGAAGGACAGGCCACAGATACGCAGTATTTT
13 TRBJ2-7 NA TRBV7-2 NA CASSTGSSYEQYF TGTGCCAGCAGCACCGGGAGCTCCTACGAGCAGTACTTC
15 TRBJ1-1 NA TRBV11-2 NA CASSLLWGGGTEAFF TGTGCCAGCAGCCTCCTCTGGGGAGGCGGCACTGAAGCTTTCTTT
15 TRBJ1-1 NA TRBV6-5 NA CASSYSMRGRVEAFF TGTGCCAGCAGTTACTCGATGAGAGGAAGAGTCGAAGCTTTCTTT
14 TRBJ2-7 NA TRBV11-1 NA CASSLVPVMGEQYF TGTGCCAGCAGCTTAGTTCCGGTTATGGGGGAGCAGTACTTC
13 TRBJ2-1 NA TRBV6-5 NA CASSPLEGHEQFF TGTGCCAGCAGCCCCCTGGAGGGGCATGAGCAGTTCTTC
15 TRBJ1-2 NA TRBV6-5 NA CASSHRWSANYGYTF TGTGCCAGCAGTCACCGCTGGAGCGCTAACTATGGCTACACCTTC
12 TRBJ1-2 NA TRBV9 NA CASSVGGTGYTF TGTGCCAGCAGCGTAGGAGGGACTGGCTACACCTTC
14 TRBJ1-1 NA TRBV2 NA CASDNRELNTEAFF TGTGCCAGCGACAACAGGGAACTGAACACTGAAGCTTTCTTT
16 TRBJ2-7 NA TRBV5-1 TRBD1 CASSLEGLDRENEQYF TGCGCCAGCAGCTTGGAGGGGCTGGACAGGGAGAATGAGCAGTACTTC
14 TRBJ2-7 NA TRBV6-5 TRBD1 CASSSRTGTYEQYF TGTGCCAGCAGTTCACGGACAGGGACCTACGAGCAGTACTTC
17 TRBJ2-2 NA TRBV7-9 TRBD1 CASSKSAGTGWTGELFF TGTGCCAGCAGCAAATCCGCCGGGACAGGGTGGACCGGGGAGCTGTTTTTT
13 TRBJ1-1 NA TRBV6-5 NA CASNQGGWTEAFF TGTGCCAGCAACCAGGGAGGATGGACTGAAGCTTTCTTT
13 TRBJ2-7 NA TRBV19 NA CASSIASSYEQYF TGTGCCAGTAGTATAGCCAGCTCCTACGAGCAGTACTTC
16 TRBJ2-1 once TRBV2 TRBD1 CASRVAPGQVMHEQFF TGTGCCAGCAGGGTCGCTCCGGGACAGGTAATGCATGAGCAGTTCTTC
13 TRBJ1-2 NA TRBV5-1 NA CASSPGIGDGYTF TGCGCCAGCAGCCCCGGGATTGGGGATGGCTACACCTTC
15 TRBJ2-5 NA TRBV29-1 TRBD1 CSVGDRLEPRGTQYF TGCAGCGTGGGGGACAGGCTTGAGCCCCGGGGGACCCAGTACTTC
14 TRBJ1-1 NA TRBV19 NA CASSRLRLNTEAFF TGTGCCAGTAGTCGTCTTAGACTAAACACTGAAGCTTTCTTT
15 TRBJ2-1 NA TRBV6-4 TRBD2 CASSVASGDYNEQFF TGTGCCAGCAGTGTAGCTAGCGGGGATTACAATGAGCAGTTCTTC
13 TRBJ1-2 NA TRBV7-9 TRBD1 CAMREQGVDGYTF TGTGCCATGAGGGAGCAGGGGGTGGATGGCTACACCTTC
12 TRBJ1-2 NA TRBV2 NA CASIGARMGYTF TGTGCCAGCATCGGGGCTCGCATGGGCTACACCTTC
13 TRBJ1-5 NA TRBV11-2 NA CASSSDRRGPQHF TGTGCCAGCAGCTCGGACCGCCGCGGGCCCCAGCATTTT
16 TRBJ1-2 NA TRBV7-2 TRBD1 CASSLGDSLTPYGYTF TGTGCCAGCAGCTTAGGGGACAGCCTAACCCCCTATGGCTACACCTTC
15 TRBJ1-6 NA TRBV30 NA CAWSVGTRYNSPLHF TGTGCCTGGAGTGTCGGCACGCGATATAATTCACCCCTCCACTTT
15 TRBJ1-4 NA TRBV18 NA CASSPETLLNEKLFF TGTGCCAGCTCCCCCGAGACCCTCCTAAATGAAAAACTGTTTTTT
13 TRBJ2-2 few TRBV5-6 TRBD1 CASGDQGAGELFF TGTGCCAGCGGGGACCAGGGGGCCGGGGAGCTGTTTTTT
15 TRBJ2-3 NA TRBV9 NA CASSVGPTRTDTQYF TGTGCCAGCAGCGTAGGGCCCACCCGCACAGATACGCAGTATTTT
14 TRBJ2-7 once TRBV27 NA CASSLSADAYEQYF TGTGCCAGCAGTTTATCGGCGGATGCCTACGAGCAGTACTTC
15 TRBJ1-2 NA TRBV4-3 NA CASSRSWASNYGYTF TGCGCCAGCAGCCGTAGTTGGGCTTCTAACTATGGCTACACCTTC
11 TRBJ2-7 NA TRBV19 TRBD2 CATGTTREQYF TGTGCTACTGGGACTACTCGCGAGCAGTACTTC
14 TRBJ2-1 once TRBV6-5 TRBD1 CASRYTGVRGEQFF TGTGCCAGCAGATATACAGGGGTAAGGGGTGAGCAGTTCTTC
15 TRBJ1-4 NA TRBV5-1 NA CASSPQPGGGEKLFF TGCGCCAGCAGCCCGCAACCCGGGGGCGGAGAAAAACTGTTTTTT
15 TRBJ2-7 NA TRBV25-1 TRBD2 CASSEWGLAGDEQYF TGTGCCAGCAGTGAGTGGGGACTAGCGGGTGACGAGCAGTACTTC